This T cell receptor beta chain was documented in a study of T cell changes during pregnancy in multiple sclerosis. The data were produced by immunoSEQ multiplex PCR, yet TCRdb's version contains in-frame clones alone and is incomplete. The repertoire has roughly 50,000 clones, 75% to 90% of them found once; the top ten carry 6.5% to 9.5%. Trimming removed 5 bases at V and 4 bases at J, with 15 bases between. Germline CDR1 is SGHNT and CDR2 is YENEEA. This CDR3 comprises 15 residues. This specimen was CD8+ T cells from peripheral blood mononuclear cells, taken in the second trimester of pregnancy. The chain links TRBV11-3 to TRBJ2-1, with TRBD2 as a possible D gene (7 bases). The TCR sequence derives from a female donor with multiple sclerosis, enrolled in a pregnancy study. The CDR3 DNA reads TGTGCCAGCAGCCCGGTGGGGGGGCCTTACAATGAGCAGTTCTTC. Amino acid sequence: CASSPVGGPYNEQFF. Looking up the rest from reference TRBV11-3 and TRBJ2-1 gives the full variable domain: EAGVVQSPRYKIIEKKQPVAFWCNPISGHNTLYWYLQNLGQGPELLIRYENEEAVDDSQLPKDRFSAERLKGVDSTLKIQPAELGDSAVYLCASSPVGGPYNEQFFGPGTRLTVL.